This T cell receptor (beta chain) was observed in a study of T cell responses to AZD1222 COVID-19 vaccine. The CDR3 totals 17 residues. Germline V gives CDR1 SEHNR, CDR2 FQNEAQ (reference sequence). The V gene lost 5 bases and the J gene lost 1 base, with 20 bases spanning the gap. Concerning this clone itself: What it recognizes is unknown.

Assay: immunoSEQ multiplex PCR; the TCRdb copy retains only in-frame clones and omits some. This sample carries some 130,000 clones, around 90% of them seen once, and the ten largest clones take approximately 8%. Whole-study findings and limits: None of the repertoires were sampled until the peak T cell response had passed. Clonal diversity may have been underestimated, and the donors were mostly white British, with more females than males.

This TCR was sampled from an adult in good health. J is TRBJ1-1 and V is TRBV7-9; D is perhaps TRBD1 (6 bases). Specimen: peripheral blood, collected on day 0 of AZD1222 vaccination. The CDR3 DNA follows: TGTGCCAGCAGCCCCCACGGGACACTCAAACGGAACACTGAAGCTTTCTTT. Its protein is CASSPHGTLKRNTEAFF.